This T cell receptor (beta chain) appears in the sequencing data of a study of CD8 T cells in Susac syndrome. After extraction with the RNeasy kit, 0.5 to 1 ug of the RNA was reverse transcribed using random hexamers. Multiplex PCR with immunoSEQ amplified the TCR beta CDR3 across 54 Vbeta and 13 Jbeta. TCRdb re-called the immunoSEQ multiplex PCR reads with MiXCR, one entry per CDR3 protein. The table shows tens of thousands of distinct CDR3 sequences, with approximately 92% occurring only once. In germline, CDR1 is SGHDT, CDR2 YYEEEE. V lost 1 base and J lost 6, with 16 bases in between. CDR3 length equals 15 residues. While serving as controls, healthy donors were matched for age and sex.

The chain joins TRBV5-6 to TRBJ1-2; D is unclear. This receptor was identified in a human donor in good health. The sample taken for sequencing was CD8+ T cells from PBMCs. The CDR3, as DNA: TGTGCCAGCAGCTTGTTACGGGGATCTCGGGATGGCTACACCTTC. Residues: CASSLLRGSRDGYTF.